This T cell receptor beta chain was sequenced in a study of blood T cell repertoires in COVID-19. Either two negative PCRs, clearance, or symptom resolution qualified Cohort 3 donors as recovered. The table lists this clone with a few counts. Original handling: Researchers report that nucleated cell counts were estimated from reference gene primer amplification. Method: immunoSEQ multiplex PCR; TCRdb's copy keeps in-frame clones and lacks some. The DNA was the basis for D and trimming; V, J and clone size are from that table. The sample has some 300,000 clones; approximately 84% are singletons. This clonotype originated in a man aged 25 to 40 who had recovered from COVID-19. The material sequenced was PBMCs or T cells enriched from blood (not recorded which).

CDR3 coding DNA: TGTGCTACTCATGACAGGGGGAAATCTGGAAACACCATATATTTT. It is translated as CATHDRGKSGNTIYF. This rearrangement joins TRBV10-3 to TRBJ1-3, with 9 bases that match TRBD1. Germline V gives CDR1 ENHRY, CDR2 SYGVKD. The CDR3 is 15 amino acids.